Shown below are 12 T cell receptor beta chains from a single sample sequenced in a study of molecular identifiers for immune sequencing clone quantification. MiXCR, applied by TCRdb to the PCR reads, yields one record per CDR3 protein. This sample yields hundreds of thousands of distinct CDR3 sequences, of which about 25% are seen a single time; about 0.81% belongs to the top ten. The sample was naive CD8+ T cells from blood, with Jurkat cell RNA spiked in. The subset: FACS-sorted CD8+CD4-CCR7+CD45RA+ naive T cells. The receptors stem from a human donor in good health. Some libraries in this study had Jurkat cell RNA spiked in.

CDR3 DNA sequence: TGCGCCAGCAGCCAGGCTTGGGACAGGGAGGCCCCTTACGAGCAGTACTTC. Protein sequence: CASSQAWDREAPYEQYF. The V call is TRBV4-3, the J call TRBJ2-7; 9 bases agree with TRBD1. The germline V gene encodes CDR1 LGHNA and CDR2 YSLEER. V shed 3 bases and J 4 bases; nucleotides not matched to a gene: 13. The CDR3 length is 17 residues.

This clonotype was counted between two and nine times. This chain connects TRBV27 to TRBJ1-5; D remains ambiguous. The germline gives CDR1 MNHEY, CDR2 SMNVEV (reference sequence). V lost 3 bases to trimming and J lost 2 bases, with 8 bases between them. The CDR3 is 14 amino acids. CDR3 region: CASSFGVRNQPQHF. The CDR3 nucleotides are TGTGCCAGCAGTTTTGGGGTGCGCAATCAGCCCCAGCATTTT.

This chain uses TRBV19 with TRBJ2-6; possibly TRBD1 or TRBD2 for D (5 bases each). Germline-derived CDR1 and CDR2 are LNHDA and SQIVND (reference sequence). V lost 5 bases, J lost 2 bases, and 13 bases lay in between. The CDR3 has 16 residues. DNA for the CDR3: TGTGCCAGTAGTCCCGGGGCTCGGGCTGGGGCCAACGTCCTGACTTTC. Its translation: CASSPGARAGANVLTF.

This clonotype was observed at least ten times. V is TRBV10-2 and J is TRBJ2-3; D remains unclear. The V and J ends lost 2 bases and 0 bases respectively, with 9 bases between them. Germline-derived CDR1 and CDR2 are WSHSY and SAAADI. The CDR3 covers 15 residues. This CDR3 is CASSEVPISTDTQYF. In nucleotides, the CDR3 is TGCGCCAGCAGTGAGGTGCCTATAAGCACAGATACGCAGTATTTT.

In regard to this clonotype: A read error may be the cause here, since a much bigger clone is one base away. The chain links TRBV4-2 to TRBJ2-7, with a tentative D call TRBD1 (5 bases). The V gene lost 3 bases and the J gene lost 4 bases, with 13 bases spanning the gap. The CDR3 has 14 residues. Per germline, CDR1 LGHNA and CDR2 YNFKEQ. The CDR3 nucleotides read TGTGCCAGCAGCCATAACAGGACCAAGTACGAGCAGTACTTC. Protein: CASSHNRTKYEQYF.

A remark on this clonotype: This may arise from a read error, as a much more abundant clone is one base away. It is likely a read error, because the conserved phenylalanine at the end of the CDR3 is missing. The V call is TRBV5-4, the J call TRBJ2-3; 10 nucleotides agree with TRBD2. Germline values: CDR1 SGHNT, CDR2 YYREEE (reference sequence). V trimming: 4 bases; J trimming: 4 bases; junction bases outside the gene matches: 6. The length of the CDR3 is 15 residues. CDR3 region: CASSPIAGGPDTQYY. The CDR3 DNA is TGTGCCAGCAGCCCAATAGCGGGAGGACCAGATACGCAGTATTAT.

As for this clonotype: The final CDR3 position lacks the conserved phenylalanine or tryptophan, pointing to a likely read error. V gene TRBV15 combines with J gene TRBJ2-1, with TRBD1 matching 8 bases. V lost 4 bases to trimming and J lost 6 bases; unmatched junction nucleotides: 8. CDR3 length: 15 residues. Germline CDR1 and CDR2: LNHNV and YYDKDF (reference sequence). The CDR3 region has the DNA TGTGCCACCAGCATTTGGCGACAGGGGTCCAATGAGCAGTTCCTC. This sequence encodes CATSIWRQGSNEQFL.

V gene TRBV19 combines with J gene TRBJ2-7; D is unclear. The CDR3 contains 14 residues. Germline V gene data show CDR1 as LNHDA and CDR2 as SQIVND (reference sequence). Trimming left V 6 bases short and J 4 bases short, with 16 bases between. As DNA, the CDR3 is TGTGCCAGTAGCGCCTCGGTGGGGTCTTACGAGCAGTACTTC. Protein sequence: CASSASVGSYEQYF.

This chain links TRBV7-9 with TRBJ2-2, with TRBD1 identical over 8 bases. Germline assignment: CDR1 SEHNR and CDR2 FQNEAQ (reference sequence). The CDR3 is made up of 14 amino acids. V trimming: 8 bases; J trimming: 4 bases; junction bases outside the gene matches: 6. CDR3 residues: CASQDTGGTGELFF. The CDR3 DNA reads TGTGCCAGCCAGGACACAGGGGGCACCGGGGAGCTGTTTTTT.

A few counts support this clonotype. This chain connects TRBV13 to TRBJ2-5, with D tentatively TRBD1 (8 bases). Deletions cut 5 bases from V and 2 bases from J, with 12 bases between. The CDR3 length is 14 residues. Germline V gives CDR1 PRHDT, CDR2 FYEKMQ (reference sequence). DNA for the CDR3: TGTGCCAGCAGCCACAGGGGGGGGCAAGAGACCCAGTACTTC. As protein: CASSHRGGQETQYF.

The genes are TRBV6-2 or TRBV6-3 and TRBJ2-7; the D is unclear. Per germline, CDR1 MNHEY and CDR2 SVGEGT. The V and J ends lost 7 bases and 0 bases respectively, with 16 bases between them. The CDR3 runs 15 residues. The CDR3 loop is CASNSSRGTSYEQYF. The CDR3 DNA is TGTGCCAGCAATTCCTCTAGAGGTACCTCCTACGAGCAGTACTTC.

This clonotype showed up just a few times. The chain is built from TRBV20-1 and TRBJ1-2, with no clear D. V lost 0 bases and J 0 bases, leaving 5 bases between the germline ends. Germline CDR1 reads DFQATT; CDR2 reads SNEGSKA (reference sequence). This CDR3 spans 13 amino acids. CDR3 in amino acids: CSARDSANYGYTF. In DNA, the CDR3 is TGCAGTGCTAGAGACTCCGCTAACTATGGCTACACCTTC.